This TCR beta chain was sequenced for a study of shared clonotypes between healthy human individuals. Whole-study findings and limits: The sharing of roughly 5% of naive CD4 clonotypes was seen across a handful of donors.

The CDR3 covers 13 residues. Germline values: CDR1 SGDLS, CDR2 YYNGEE. Trimming removed 3 bases from V and 8 bases from J, with 12 bases in between. Positive CCR7 selection of CD45RO-negative cells yielded the naive CD8 cells, and terminally differentiated effector memory CD45RA+ cells were excluded. In its sample, this clone was seen once. As yet, its antigen is unknown. Sequencing was performed with immunoSEQ multiplex PCR; in TCRdb, only in-frame clones are kept and a portion is missing. Among about 2.1 million clones listed, approximately 94% were seen once. The sequence came from a young man in good health. Some clones in this sample may be carry-over from other donors' samples. Sequenced sample: naive CD8+ T cells from PBMCs. The genes are TRBV9 and TRBJ2-1; weak D call: TRBD1 (7 bases). CDR3 residues: CASSGQGGDEQFF. DNA of the CDR3: TGTGCCAGCAGCGGTCAGGGGGGCGATGAGCAGTTCTTC.